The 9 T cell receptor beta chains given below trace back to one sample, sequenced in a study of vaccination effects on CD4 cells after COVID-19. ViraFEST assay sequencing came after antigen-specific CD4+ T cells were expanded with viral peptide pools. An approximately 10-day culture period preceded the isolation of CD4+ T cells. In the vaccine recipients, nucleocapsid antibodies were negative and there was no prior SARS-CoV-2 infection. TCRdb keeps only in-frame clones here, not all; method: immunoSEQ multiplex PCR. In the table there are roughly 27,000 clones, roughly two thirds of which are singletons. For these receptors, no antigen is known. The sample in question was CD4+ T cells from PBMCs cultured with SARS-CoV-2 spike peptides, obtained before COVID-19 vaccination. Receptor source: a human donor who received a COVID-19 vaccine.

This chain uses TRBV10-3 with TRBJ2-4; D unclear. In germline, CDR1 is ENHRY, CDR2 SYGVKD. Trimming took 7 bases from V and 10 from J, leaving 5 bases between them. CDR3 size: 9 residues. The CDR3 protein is CAIKRIQYF. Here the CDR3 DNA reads TGTGCCATCAAGAGGATTCAGTACTTC.

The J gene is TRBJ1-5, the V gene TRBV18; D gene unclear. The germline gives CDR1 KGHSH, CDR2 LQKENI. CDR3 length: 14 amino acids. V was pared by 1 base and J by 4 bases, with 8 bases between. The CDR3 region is CASSPLVGNQPQHF. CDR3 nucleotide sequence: TGTGCCAGCTCACCACTGGTTGGGAATCAGCCCCAGCATTTT.

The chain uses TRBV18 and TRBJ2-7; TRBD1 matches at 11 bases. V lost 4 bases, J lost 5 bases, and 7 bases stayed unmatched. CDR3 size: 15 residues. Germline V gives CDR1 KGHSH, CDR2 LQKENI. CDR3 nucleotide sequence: TGTGCCAGCTCACAGGACAGGGGGCGACGCCACGAGCAGTACTTC. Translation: CASSQDRGRRHEQYF.

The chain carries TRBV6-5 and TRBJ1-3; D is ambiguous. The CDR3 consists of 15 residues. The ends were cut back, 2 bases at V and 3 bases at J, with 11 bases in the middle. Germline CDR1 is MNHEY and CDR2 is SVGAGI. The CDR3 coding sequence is TGTGCCAGCAGTTACGCCAGGTCGGGTGGAAACACCATATATTTT. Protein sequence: CASSYARSGGNTIYF.

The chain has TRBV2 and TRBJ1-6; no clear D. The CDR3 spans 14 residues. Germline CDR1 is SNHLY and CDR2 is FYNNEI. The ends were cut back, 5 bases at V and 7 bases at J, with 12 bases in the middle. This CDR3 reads CASSQRSANSPLHF. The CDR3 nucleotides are TGTGCCAGCAGTCAAAGAAGCGCGAATTCACCCCTCCACTTT.

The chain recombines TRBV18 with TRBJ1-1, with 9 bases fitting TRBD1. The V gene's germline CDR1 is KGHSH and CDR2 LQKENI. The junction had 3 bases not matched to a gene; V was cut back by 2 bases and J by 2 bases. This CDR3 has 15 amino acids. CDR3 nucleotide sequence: TGTGCCAGCTCACCAAGGACAGGGGAAAACACTGAAGCTTTCTTT. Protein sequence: CASSPRTGENTEAFF. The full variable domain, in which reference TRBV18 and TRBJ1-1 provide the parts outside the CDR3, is NAGVMQNPRHLVRRRGQEARLRCSPMKGHSHVYWYRQLPEEGLKFMVYLQKENIIDESGMPKERFSAEFPKEGPSILRIQQVVRGDSAAYFCASSPRTGENTEAFFGQGTRLTVV.

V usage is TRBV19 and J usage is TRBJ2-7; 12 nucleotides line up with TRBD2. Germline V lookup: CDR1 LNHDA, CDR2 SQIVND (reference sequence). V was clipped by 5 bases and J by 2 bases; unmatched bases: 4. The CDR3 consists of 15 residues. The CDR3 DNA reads TGTGCCAGTAGTCCATGGACTAGCGGGGCCTACGAGCAGTACTTC. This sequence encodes CASSPWTSGAYEQYF.

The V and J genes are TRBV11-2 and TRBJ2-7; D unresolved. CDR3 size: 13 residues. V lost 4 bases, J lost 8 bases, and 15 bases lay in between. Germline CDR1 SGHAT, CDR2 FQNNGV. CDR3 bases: TGTGCCAGCAGCTCCTTCCAAGGTGGGAAGCAGTACTTC. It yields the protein CASSSFQGGKQYF.

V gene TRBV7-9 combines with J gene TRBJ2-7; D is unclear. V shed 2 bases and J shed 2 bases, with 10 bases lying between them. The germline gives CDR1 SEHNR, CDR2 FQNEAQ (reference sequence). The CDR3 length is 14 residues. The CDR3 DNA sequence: TGTGCCAGCAGCTTAATGTTAGAGACCTACGAGCAGTACTTC. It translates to CASSLMLETYEQYF. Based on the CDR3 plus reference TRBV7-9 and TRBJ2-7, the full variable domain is DTGVSQNPRHKITKRGQNVTFRCDPISEHNRLYWYRQTLGQGPEFLTYFQNEAQLEKSRLLSDRFSAERPKGSFSTLEIQRTEQGDSAMYLCASSLMLETYEQYFGPGTRLTVT.